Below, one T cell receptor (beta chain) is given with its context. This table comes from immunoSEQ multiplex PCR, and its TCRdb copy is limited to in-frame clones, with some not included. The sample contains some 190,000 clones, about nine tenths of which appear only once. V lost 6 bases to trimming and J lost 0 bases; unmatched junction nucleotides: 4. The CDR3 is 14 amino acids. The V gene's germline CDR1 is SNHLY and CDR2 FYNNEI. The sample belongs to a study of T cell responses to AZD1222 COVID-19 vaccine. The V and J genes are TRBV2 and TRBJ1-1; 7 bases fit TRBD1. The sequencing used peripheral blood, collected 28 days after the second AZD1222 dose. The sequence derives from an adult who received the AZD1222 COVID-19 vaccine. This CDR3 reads CASRTGTVNTEAFF. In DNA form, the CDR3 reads TGTGCCAGCAGGACCGGGACAGTGAACACTGAAGCTTTCTTT.